The 15 T cell receptor beta chains below come from one sample, sequenced in a study of blood T cell repertoires in COVID-19. Profiled with immunoSEQ multiplex PCR; TCRdb holds only in-frame clones, not every one. The data hold about 150,000 clones, with more than 75% observed a single time. The sample consisted of peripheral blood. Source of these receptors: a woman aged 50 to 60 with active or convalescent COVID-19.

The chain uses TRBV28 and TRBJ1-2, with TRBD1 matching 10 bases. The trim removed 7 bases at V and 6 bases at J, leaving 2 bases unmatched. In germline, CDR1 is MDHEN, CDR2 SYDVKM. The CDR3 is 12 amino acids. The CDR3 DNA follows: TGTGCCAGCACGACAGGGGGCCATGGCTACACCTTC. Translation gives CASTTGGHGYTF.

The DNA of the CDR3 is TGTGCCAGCAGCTCGGTGAATCAGCCCCAGCATTTT. This translates into CASSSVNQPQHF. V is TRBV7-9 and J is TRBJ1-5, with D unresolved. Between the trimmed V and J ends, which lost 4 bases and 4 bases, there was a span of 5 bases. Germline V gene sequence: CDR1 SEHNR, CDR2 FQNEAQ (reference sequence). This CDR3 is 12 amino acids long. Combining the CDR3 with reference TRBV7-9 and TRBJ1-5 gives the whole variable domain DTGVSQNPRHKITKRGQNVTFRCDPISEHNRLYWYRQTLGQGPEFLTYFQNEAQLEKSRLLSDRFSAERPKGSFSTLEIQRTEQGDSAMYLCASSSVNQPQHFGDGTRLSIL.

With regard to this clone: The sample has other DNA sequences that encode this CDR3 too. This chain uses TRBV30 with TRBJ2-2; D unresolved. V was pared by 2 bases and J by 9 bases, with 7 bases between. The CDR3 runs to 11 residues. Looked up from germline, CDR1 is GTSNPN and CDR2 is SVGIG (reference sequence). The DNA of the CDR3 is TGTGCCTGGAGTCCTACTCGGGAGCTGTTTTTT. Translation: CAWSPTRELFF. Full variable domain (missing parts from reference TRBV30 and TRBJ2-2): SQTIHQWPATLVQPVGSPLSLECTVEGTSNPNLYWYRQAAGRGLQLLFYSVGIGQISSEVPQNLSASRPQDRQFILSSKKLLLSDSGFYLCAWSPTRELFFGEGSRLTVL.

CDR3 sequence: CAITLTEMNTEAFF. CDR3 nucleotide sequence: TGTGCCATCACCTTGACAGAGATGAACACTGAAGCTTTCTTT. The chain carries TRBV10-3 and TRBJ1-1; D might be TRBD1 (5 bases). The CDR3 totals 14 residues. The germline gives CDR1 ENHRY, CDR2 SYGVKD. Between the trimmed V and J ends, which lost 7 bases and 0 bases, there was a span of 12 bases.

The chain carries TRBV28 and TRBJ2-7; D perhaps matches TRBD1 (6 bases). The CDR3 is 12 residues long. The V end lost 5 bases, the J end lost 3 bases, and 8 bases lay between the germline ends. From germline, CDR1 is MDHEN and CDR2 SYDVKM. The CDR3 is CASSGTYYEQYF. CDR3 nucleotides: TGTGCCAGCAGTGGGACATACTACGAGCAGTACTTC.

The V gene is TRBV28, the J gene TRBJ1-2; D is possibly TRBD1 (5 bases). CDR1 and CDR2 (germline): MDHEN, SYDVKM. The CDR3 loop spans 13 amino acids. V was pared by 10 bases and J by 7 bases, with 19 bases between. CDR3 protein: CAISLQGQRGYTF. CDR3 bases: TGTGCCATCTCCCTTCAGGGTCAGCGTGGCTACACCTTC.

This clone was seen more than once but under ten times. This chain connects TRBV21-1 to TRBJ1-2; TRBD1, as called in the table, went unchecked against the DNA. TRBV21-1 is annotated as a pseudogene. The CDR3 is 15 residues long. The CDR3 coding sequence is TGTGCCAGCAGCAAAGTCCAGGGTTGGTACTATGGCTACACCTTC. Encoded protein: CASSKVQGWYYGYTF.

V and J are TRBV30 and TRBJ2-7, with 9 positions matching TRBD2. CDR3 size: 14 residues. Trimming at V came to 8 bases and at J to 3 bases, leaving 11 bases not matched to a gene. Germline V gene lookup returns CDR1 GTSNPN and CDR2 SVGIG (reference sequence). The CDR3 is CALEHSGGNYEQYF. CDR3 DNA: TGTGCCCTCGAACATAGCGGGGGAAACTACGAGCAGTACTTC.

This clone appeared a few times. The rearrangement uses TRBV27 and TRBJ2-2; D gene uncertain. V lost 7 bases and J lost 7, with 10 bases in between. CDR3 length: 12 amino acids. CDR1 and CDR2 from the germline V gene are MNHEY and SMNVEV (reference sequence). CDR3 sequence reads: CASTLPGGELFF. CDR3 nucleotide sequence: TGTGCCAGCACCCTACCTGGCGGGGAGCTGTTTTTT.

The CDR3 sequence: CASSLGLIEQYF. Here the CDR3 DNA reads TGTGCCAGCAGTCTTGGACTAATCGAGCAGTACTTC. The rearrangement links TRBV28 to TRBJ2-7, with D possibly being TRBD2 (6 bases). There are 12 residues in the CDR3. Germline CDR1 MDHEN, CDR2 SYDVKM. Trimming left V 5 bases short and J 6 bases short, with 11 bases between.

J is TRBJ1-5 and V is TRBV6-2 or TRBV6-3, with D unclear. The V and J ends lost 4 bases and 4 bases respectively, with 11 bases between them. This CDR3 has 14 amino acids. Per germline, CDR1 MNHEY and CDR2 SVGEGT. The CDR3 loop is CASSSITENQPQHF. CDR3 nucleotide sequence: TGTGCCAGCAGTTCCATCACAGAAAATCAGCCCCAGCATTTT.

This chain links TRBV9 with TRBJ2-5, with 8 bases identical to TRBD2. The ends lost 3 bases at V and 5 bases at J; junction bases unmatched: 6. This CDR3 is 14 amino acids long. Germline CDR1 reads SGDLS; CDR2 reads YYNGEE. CDR3 residues: CASSAGGAGETQYF. Written as DNA, the CDR3 is TGTGCCAGCAGCGCCGGGGGGGCTGGTGAGACCCAGTACTTC. The full variable domain, rest sourced from reference TRBV9 and TRBJ2-5, is DSGVTQTPKHLITATGQRVTLRCSPRSGDLSVYWYQQSLDQGLQFLIQYYNGEERAKGNILERFSAQQFPDLHSELNLSSLELGDSALYFCASSAGGAGETQYFGPGTRLLVL.

The V and J genes are TRBV9 and TRBJ1-6; D uncertain. Germline CDR1 and CDR2: SGDLS and YYNGEE. V lost 0 bases to trimming and J lost 7 bases, with 11 bases between them. CDR3 length equals 15 residues. In DNA form, the CDR3 reads TGTGCCAGCAGCGTAGGTTGGCAGGAAAATTCACCCCTCCACTTT. The encoded protein is CASSVGWQENSPLHF.

This sequence joins TRBV19 and TRBJ1-1; TRBD1 is a possible D gene (6 bases). Germline V gene data show CDR1 as LNHDA and CDR2 as SQIVND (reference sequence). The CDR3 extends over 13 amino acids. The ends were cut back, 6 bases at V and 4 bases at J, with 12 bases in the middle. The CDR3 DNA reads TGTGCCAGTAGCCCCACAGGGAGCACTGAAGCTTTCTTT. Protein: CASSPTGSTEAFF.

This clone appeared a single time. This chain uses TRBV28 with TRBJ2-1; 12 bases are a match to TRBD2. V was pared by 5 bases and J by 6 bases, with 17 bases of the junction left unmatched. From germline, CDR1 is MDHEN and CDR2 SYDVKM. The CDR3 consists of 19 residues. This chain's CDR3 is CASSPGTSGRQSWFNEQFF. CDR3 in DNA: TGTGCCAGCAGTCCTGGGACTAGCGGGCGGCAGTCTTGGTTCAATGAGCAGTTCTTC.